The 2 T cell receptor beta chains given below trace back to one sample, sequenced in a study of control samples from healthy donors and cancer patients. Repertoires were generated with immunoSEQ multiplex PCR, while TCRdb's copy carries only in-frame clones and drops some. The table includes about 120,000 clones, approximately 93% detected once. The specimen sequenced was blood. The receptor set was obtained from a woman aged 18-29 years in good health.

The CDR3, as DNA: TGTGCTAGTACAACAGGTCCGAACACCGGGGAGCTGTTTTTT. Translation gives CASTTGPNTGELFF. The chain employs TRBV12-5 and TRBJ2-2; D is possibly TRBD1 (5 bases). Germline V CDR1 and CDR2: LGHNT, FRNRAP. The CDR3 extends over 14 amino acids. V gave up 8 bases and J gave up 0 bases, with 10 bases separating them.

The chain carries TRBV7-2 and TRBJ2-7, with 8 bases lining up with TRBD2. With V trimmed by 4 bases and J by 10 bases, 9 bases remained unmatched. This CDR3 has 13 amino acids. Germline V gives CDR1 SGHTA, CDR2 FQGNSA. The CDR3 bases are TGTGCCAGCAGCTCCGGGACTAGGCAGGAACAGTACTTC. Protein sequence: CASSSGTRQEQYF.